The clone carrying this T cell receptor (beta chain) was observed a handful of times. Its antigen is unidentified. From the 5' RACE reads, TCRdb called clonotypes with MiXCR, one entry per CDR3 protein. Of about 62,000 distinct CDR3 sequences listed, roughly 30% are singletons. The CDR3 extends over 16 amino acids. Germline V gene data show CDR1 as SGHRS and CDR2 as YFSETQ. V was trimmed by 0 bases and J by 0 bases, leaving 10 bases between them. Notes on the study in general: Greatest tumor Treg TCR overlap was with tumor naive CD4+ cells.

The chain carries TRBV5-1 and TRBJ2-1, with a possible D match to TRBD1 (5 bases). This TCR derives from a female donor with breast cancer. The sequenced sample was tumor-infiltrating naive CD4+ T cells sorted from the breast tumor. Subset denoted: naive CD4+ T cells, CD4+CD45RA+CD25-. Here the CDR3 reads CASSLAGRASYNEQFF. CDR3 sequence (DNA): TGCGCCAGCAGCTTGGCCGGCAGGGCCTCCTACAATGAGCAGTTCTTC.